These T cell receptor beta chains were read from a single sample in a study of beta chain features in type 1 diabetes. The assay was immunoSEQ multiplex PCR, and TCRdb's table has in-frame clones only and misses some. The sample records a few hundred thousand clones, about 15% being singletons. Sequencing used naive CD4+ T cells from blood. All receptors come from a young man with type 1 diabetes. The CDR3 runs from the conserved cysteine through the conserved F or W. A D gene is named only where the DNA matches it firmly. Size is stated for part of the rows, as once, few or many counts, or as a class when the clone is expanded.

d_gene: TRBD2; abundance: few; v_gene: TRBV29-1; j_gene: TRBJ2-7; CDR3aa: CSVVVAGAYEQYF; CDR3nt: TGCAGCGTAGTTGTAGCGGGAGCTTACGAGCAGTACTTC
d_gene: TRBD1; abundance: few; v_gene: TRBV28; j_gene: TRBJ1-2; CDR3aa: CASSWGQGALGYTF; CDR3nt: TGTGCCAGCAGTTGGGGACAGGGGGCGCTCGGCTACACCTTC
d_gene: .; abundance: few; v_gene: TRBV10-3; j_gene: TRBJ2-1; CDR3aa: CAISELAEAYNEQFF; CDR3nt: TGTGCCATCAGTGAGTTGGCGGAGGCCTACAATGAGCAGTTCTTC
d_gene: .; abundance: .; v_gene: TRBV28; j_gene: TRBJ1-5; CDR3aa: CASSFGFRRGTQPQHF; CDR3nt: TGTGCCAGCAGTTTCGGATTCCGCAGGGGAACTCAGCCCCAGCATTTT
d_gene: .; abundance: few; v_gene: TRBV7-2; j_gene: TRBJ1-1; CDR3aa: CASSHSLAEAFF; CDR3nt: TGTGCCAGCAGCCACTCCTTGGCTGAAGCTTTCTTT
d_gene: TRBD2; abundance: few; v_gene: TRBV2; j_gene: TRBJ2-7; CDR3aa: CASSAQLAGGPYEQYF; CDR3nt: TGTGCCAGCAGTGCGCAACTAGCGGGGGGGCCCTACGAGCAGTACTTC
d_gene: .; abundance: .; v_gene: TRBV18; j_gene: TRBJ2-7; CDR3aa: CASSPPRNPTYEQYF; CDR3nt: TGTGCCAGCTCACCTCCGCGGAACCCTACCTACGAGCAGTACTTC
d_gene: TRBD2; abundance: .; v_gene: TRBV6-5; j_gene: TRBJ2-1; CDR3aa: CASSLSGDYNEQFF; CDR3nt: TGTGCCAGCAGCCTTAGCGGGGATTACAATGAGCAGTTCTTC
d_gene: .; abundance: .; v_gene: TRBV18; j_gene: TRBJ1-1; CDR3aa: CASSPAGGIRKTEAFF; CDR3nt: TGTGCCAGCTCACCAGCGGGTGGTATACGGAAAACTGAAGCTTTCTTT
d_gene: TRBD1; abundance: .; v_gene: TRBV5-1; j_gene: TRBJ2-1; CDR3aa: CASSTTGTGVYNEQFF; CDR3nt: TGCGCCAGCAGCACAACCGGGACAGGGGTTTACAATGAGCAGTTCTTC
d_gene: TRBD2; abundance: .; v_gene: TRBV10-2; j_gene: TRBJ2-7; CDR3aa: CASTGLAGVYEQYF; CDR3nt: TGCGCCAGCACCGGACTAGCGGGAGTCTACGAGCAGTACTTC
d_gene: .; abundance: .; v_gene: TRBV4-3; j_gene: TRBJ1-1; CDR3aa: CASSQGGVGGPEAFF; CDR3nt: TGCGCCAGCAGCCAGGGCGGGGTGGGGGGGCCTGAAGCTTTCTTT
d_gene: .; abundance: .; v_gene: TRBV7-8; j_gene: TRBJ1-4; CDR3aa: CASSPERFNEKLFF; CDR3nt: TGTGCCAGCAGCCCGGAGCGTTTTAATGAAAAACTGTTTTTT
d_gene: .; abundance: .; v_gene: TRBV7-8; j_gene: TRBJ1-3; CDR3aa: CASSLSSGLGGNTIYF; CDR3nt: TGTGCCAGCAGCTTATCTTCTGGGCTTGGAGGAAACACCATATATTTT
d_gene: .; abundance: .; v_gene: TRBV11-2; j_gene: TRBJ1-5; CDR3aa: CASSRGFNQPQHF; CDR3nt: TGTGCCAGCAGTAGGGGGTTCAATCAGCCCCAGCATTTT
d_gene: TRBD1; abundance: .; v_gene: TRBV7-9; j_gene: TRBJ2-7; CDR3aa: CASSFRQGAYEQYF; CDR3nt: TGTGCCAGCAGCTTCCGACAGGGGGCCTACGAGCAGTACTTC
d_gene: .; abundance: .; v_gene: TRBV30; j_gene: TRBJ2-7; CDR3aa: CAGGTPSSYEQYF; CDR3nt: TGTGCGGGGGGGACACCGAGCTCCTACGAGCAGTACTTC
d_gene: TRBD2; abundance: few; v_gene: TRBV13; j_gene: TRBJ2-7; CDR3aa: CASSQAGGTYEQYF; CDR3nt: TGTGCCAGCAGCCAAGCGGGAGGTACCTACGAGCAGTACTTC
d_gene: TRBD1; abundance: .; v_gene: TRBV29-1; j_gene: TRBJ1-1; CDR3aa: CSVRTGDKDTEAFF; CDR3nt: TGCAGCGTTAGGACAGGGGATAAGGACACTGAAGCTTTCTTT
d_gene: TRBD2; abundance: .; v_gene: TRBV20-1; j_gene: TRBJ2-7; CDR3aa: CSGTRSYEQYF; CDR3nt: TGCAGCGGGACTAGATCCTACGAGCAGTACTTC
d_gene: .; abundance: .; v_gene: TRBV30; j_gene: TRBJ2-7; CDR3aa: CAWKPAGRPYEQYF; CDR3nt: TGTGCCTGGAAGCCTGCGGGACGGCCATACGAGCAGTACTTC
d_gene: TRBD2; abundance: few; v_gene: TRBV28; j_gene: TRBJ2-3; CDR3aa: CASSFPSGDSTDTQYF; CDR3nt: TGTGCCAGCAGTTTCCCTAGCGGGGATAGCACAGATACGCAGTATTTT
d_gene: .; abundance: .; v_gene: TRBV5-1; j_gene: TRBJ2-5; CDR3aa: CASSLDPGLTGETQYF; CDR3nt: TGCGCCAGCAGCTTGGATCCGGGACTTACGGGAGAGACCCAGTACTTC
d_gene: TRBD1; abundance: .; v_gene: TRBV7-9; j_gene: TRBJ2-5; CDR3aa: CASSRQGETQYF; CDR3nt: TGTGCCAGCAGCCGACAGGGAGAGACCCAGTACTTC
d_gene: TRBD1; abundance: .; v_gene: TRBV27; j_gene: TRBJ1-2; CDR3aa: CASRAPGQGRNYGYTF; CDR3nt: TGTGCCAGCAGGGCACCGGGACAGGGGCGGAACTATGGCTACACCTTC
d_gene: TRBD1; abundance: .; v_gene: TRBV6-5; j_gene: TRBJ2-7; CDR3aa: CASSSPGQGAYEQYF; CDR3nt: TGTGCCAGCAGTTCTCCGGGACAGGGGGCTTACGAGCAGTACTTC
d_gene: TRBD1; abundance: .; v_gene: TRBV5-1; j_gene: TRBJ1-3; CDR3aa: CASSRTGDGNTIYF; CDR3nt: TGCGCCAGCAGCCGTACAGGGGATGGAAACACCATATATTTT
d_gene: TRBD1; abundance: few; v_gene: TRBV5-1; j_gene: TRBJ2-7; CDR3aa: CASSLQTGFYEQYF; CDR3nt: TGCGCCAGCAGCTTACAGACAGGGTTCTACGAGCAGTACTTC
d_gene: .; abundance: .; v_gene: TRBV6-6; j_gene: TRBJ1-4; CDR3aa: CASRVRGRRHEKLFF; CDR3nt: TGTGCCAGCAGGGTTCGAGGGCGCAGACATGAAAAACTGTTTTTT
d_gene: .; abundance: .; v_gene: TRBV5-6; j_gene: TRBJ1-5; CDR3aa: CASSILDSSNQPQHF; CDR3nt: TGTGCCAGCAGCATACTCGACAGTAGCAATCAGCCCCAGCATTTT
d_gene: .; abundance: few; v_gene: TRBV29-1; j_gene: TRBJ2-7; CDR3aa: CSALTVPTYEQYF; CDR3nt: TGCAGCGCTCTGACAGTTCCCACCTACGAGCAGTACTTC
d_gene: .; abundance: few; v_gene: TRBV29-1; j_gene: TRBJ2-7; CDR3aa: CSVRQDGGGYEQYF; CDR3nt: TGCAGCGTTAGACAGGACGGCGGAGGTTACGAGCAGTACTTC
d_gene: .; abundance: few; v_gene: TRBV29-1; j_gene: TRBJ1-1; CDR3aa: CSVGGVDTEAFF; CDR3nt: TGCAGCGTTGGGGGGGTCGATACTGAAGCTTTCTTT
d_gene: .; abundance: .; v_gene: TRBV14; j_gene: TRBJ2-7; CDR3aa: CASSQEDRPSYEQYF; CDR3nt: TGTGCCAGCAGCCAAGAGGACAGACCGTCCTACGAGCAGTACTTC
d_gene: TRBD2; abundance: .; v_gene: TRBV2; j_gene: TRBJ2-7; CDR3aa: CASENRDYDYEQYF; CDR3nt: TGTGCCAGTGAAAACCGGGACTACGACTACGAGCAGTACTTC
d_gene: .; abundance: .; v_gene: TRBV30; j_gene: TRBJ1-6; CDR3aa: CAWTGWGSPLHF; CDR3nt: TGTGCCTGGACAGGGTGGGGTTCACCCCTCCACTTT
d_gene: .; abundance: few; v_gene: TRBV11-2; j_gene: TRBJ2-5; CDR3aa: CASSLPFRGTSETQYF; CDR3nt: TGTGCCAGCAGCTTACCGTTCCGGGGTACCTCGGAGACCCAGTACTTC
d_gene: .; abundance: few; v_gene: TRBV19; j_gene: TRBJ2-1; CDR3aa: CASSPRKVAGRINEQFF; CDR3nt: TGTGCCAGTAGTCCCAGAAAAGTAGCCGGTAGGATCAATGAGCAGTTCTTC
d_gene: TRBD2; abundance: few; v_gene: TRBV9; j_gene: TRBJ2-3; CDR3aa: CASSVLGGGFADTQYF; CDR3nt: TGTGCCAGCAGCGTACTCGGGGGGGGATTCGCAGATACGCAGTATTTT
d_gene: .; abundance: .; v_gene: TRBV5-1; j_gene: TRBJ1-5; CDR3aa: CASSLLPQHF; CDR3nt: TGCGCCAGCAGCTTGCTGCCCCAGCATTTT
d_gene: TRBD1; abundance: .; v_gene: TRBV11-2; j_gene: TRBJ1-1; CDR3aa: CASSSVTGRNTEAFF; CDR3nt: TGTGCCAGCAGCTCCGTGACAGGGAGGAACACTGAAGCTTTCTTT
d_gene: .; abundance: few; v_gene: TRBV5-1; j_gene: TRBJ1-1; CDR3aa: CASSADRPNTEAFF; CDR3nt: TGCGCCAGCAGCGCCGACAGACCGAACACTGAAGCTTTCTTT
d_gene: TRBD2; abundance: few; v_gene: TRBV11-2; j_gene: TRBJ2-3; CDR3aa: CASSLRFPSGGIPDTQYF; CDR3nt: TGTGCCAGCAGCCTCCGATTCCCTAGCGGGGGGATCCCAGATACGCAGTATTTT
d_gene: TRBD1; abundance: .; v_gene: TRBV6-5; j_gene: TRBJ2-1; CDR3aa: CASTAGTGTLEQFF; CDR3nt: TGTGCCAGCACCGCCGGGACAGGTACCCTGGAGCAGTTCTTC
d_gene: TRBD1; abundance: .; v_gene: TRBV28; j_gene: TRBJ2-6; CDR3aa: CASSIQGTGANVLTF; CDR3nt: TGTGCCAGCAGTATACAGGGGACCGGGGCCAACGTCCTGACTTTC
d_gene: .; abundance: few; v_gene: TRBV5-1; j_gene: TRBJ2-7; CDR3aa: CASSGGITSEQYF; CDR3nt: TGCGCCAGCAGCGGGGGGATTACCTCCGAGCAGTACTTC
d_gene: TRBD1; abundance: .; v_gene: TRBV11-2; j_gene: TRBJ2-7; CDR3aa: CASSWGQNEQYF; CDR3nt: TGTGCCAGCAGCTGGGGACAGAACGAGCAGTACTTC
d_gene: .; abundance: .; v_gene: TRBV18; j_gene: TRBJ1-1; CDR3aa: CASSPAASAEAFF; CDR3nt: TGTGCCAGCTCACCGGCTGCTTCCGCTGAAGCTTTCTTT
d_gene: .; abundance: few; v_gene: TRBV6-5; j_gene: TRBJ1-2; CDR3aa: CASSRGPSDGYTF; CDR3nt: TGTGCCAGCAGCAGGGGCCCTTCCGACGGCTACACCTTC
d_gene: TRBD1; abundance: .; v_gene: TRBV7-2; j_gene: TRBJ2-5; CDR3aa: CASSLDPAGGETQYF; CDR3nt: TGTGCCAGCAGCTTAGATCCCGCAGGGGGAGAGACCCAGTACTTC
d_gene: TRBD2; abundance: .; v_gene: TRBV7-8; j_gene: TRBJ2-1; CDR3aa: CASSLLWRGVSYNEQFF; CDR3nt: TGTGCCAGCAGCTTACTGTGGCGGGGGGTCTCCTACAATGAGCAGTTCTTC
d_gene: TRBD2; abundance: .; v_gene: TRBV7-2; j_gene: TRBJ2-1; CDR3aa: CASSHPLGGSSYNEQFF; CDR3nt: TGTGCCAGCTCTCACCCCTTGGGGGGGAGCTCCTACAATGAGCAGTTCTTC
d_gene: TRBD2; abundance: .; v_gene: TRBV9; j_gene: TRBJ2-1; CDR3aa: CASSDASGSFREQFF; CDR3nt: TGTGCCAGCAGCGACGCTAGCGGGAGTTTTAGAGAGCAGTTCTTC
d_gene: TRBD2; abundance: few; v_gene: TRBV28; j_gene: TRBJ2-1; CDR3aa: CASRQNRGDLYNEQFF; CDR3nt: TGTGCCAGCAGACAGAATCGGGGGGACTTGTACAATGAGCAGTTCTTC
d_gene: TRBD1; abundance: few; v_gene: TRBV7-9; j_gene: TRBJ1-5; CDR3aa: CASSSTGTADNQPQHF; CDR3nt: TGTGCCAGCAGTTCCACCGGGACAGCCGACAATCAGCCCCAGCATTTT